This T cell receptor (beta chain) was profiled in a study of T-cell reconstitution after alpha-beta-depleted transplantation in children. For TCRbeta, the library was prepared with unique molecular identifiers. TCRdb re-called the PCR reads through MiXCR, storing one row per CDR3 protein. Of a few hundred thousand distinct CDR3 sequences in the sample, 9.5% to 13% are singletons; the top ten hold roughly 5.1%. Germline values: CDR1 MGHRA, CDR2 YSYEKL. This CDR3 is built from 15 residues. The ends lost 4 bases at V and 5 bases at J; junction bases unmatched: 5. The chain joins TRBV4-1 to TRBJ2-1; 10 bases are shared with TRBD1. The clonotype was recovered from a human donor who donated a stem cell graft to a child with acute myeloid leukemia. This sample comprised PBMCs from the stem cell graft donor, obtained from the stem cell graft. The CDR3 loop is CASSRGTGVHNEQFF. For the CDR3, the DNA is TGCGCCAGCAGCCGCGGGACAGGGGTGCACAATGAGCAGTTCTTC.